The 30 T cell receptor beta chains in this list originate from one sample, sequenced in a study of blood T cell repertoires in COVID-19 (dated by TCRdb to between 2020 and 2021). The library was built by means of the immunoSEQ multiplex PCR assay. TCRdb provides this immuneACCESS table in a form limited to in-frame rearrangements. Some clones are lacking; in checked studies, under half of them reflect an unresolved V gene, and why the rest are absent is not known. The sample table records 100,000 to 150,000 clones; approximately 89% of these occur just once. The biggest ten clones account for roughly 11% of the sample. The material sequenced was peripheral blood. Every receptor here comes from a woman in her 70s with COVID-19, enrolled during active disease.

The chain combines TRBV27 with TRBJ2-1, with 9 bases identical to TRBD2. Germline trimming cut 2 bases from V and 3 bases from J; bases unmatched to any gene: 2. Germline CDR1 and CDR2: MNHEY and SMNVEV (reference sequence). This CDR3 region has 15 residues. In DNA form, the CDR3 reads TGTGCCAGCAGTTTAGCGGGGGGGCTCTACAATGAGCAGTTCTTC. Its protein product is CASSLAGGLYNEQFF.

This chain joins TRBV6-1 and TRBJ1-1; 7 bases line up with TRBD1. CDR1 is MNHNS, CDR2 SASEGT, per germline. The CDR3 length is 17 residues. V gave up 3 bases and J gave up 10 bases; unmatched junction bases: 20. The CDR3 loop is CASSDSAGGTEDRRAFF. CDR3 coding DNA: TGTGCCAGCAGTGATTCCGCAGGCGGGACAGAAGATAGGCGAGCTTTCTTT.

This chain connects TRBV11-3 to TRBJ2-2; D is ambiguous. CDR3 size: 12 residues. V was pared by 4 bases and J by 4 bases, with 4 bases between. CDR1 and CDR2 (germline): SGHNT, YENEEA. CDR3 residues: CASSSITGELFF. Written as DNA, the CDR3 is TGTGCCAGCAGCTCCATCACCGGGGAGCTGTTTTTT. The full variable domain, completed using reference TRBV11-3 and TRBJ2-2, is EAGVVQSPRYKIIEKKQPVAFWCNPISGHNTLYWYLQNLGQGPELLIRYENEEAVDDSQLPKDRFSAERLKGVDSTLKIQPAELGDSAVYLCASSSITGELFFGEGSRLTVL.

This clone was observed a handful of times. The chain recombines TRBV7-7 with TRBJ2-2; 7 bases are a match to TRBD1. The V gene's germline CDR1 is SSHAT and CDR2 FNYEAQ (reference sequence). CDR3 length: 14 amino acids. The V gene end was trimmed by 2 bases and the J gene end by 3 bases; junction bases not matched to a gene: 0. The DNA for the CDR3 is TGTGCCAGCAGCTTACAGGGGGACACCGGGGAGCTGTTTTTT. Protein: CASSLQGDTGELFF. The full variable domain, with the rest looked up from reference TRBV7-7 and TRBJ2-2, is GAGVSQSPRYKVTKRGQDVTLRCDPISSHATLYWYQQALGQGPEFLTYFNYEAQPDKSGLPSDRFSAERPEGSISTLTIQRTEQRDSAMYRCASSLQGDTGELFFGEGSRLTVL.

V is TRBV27 and J is TRBJ1-4, with D perhaps matching TRBD1 (6 bases). This CDR3 has 16 amino acids. Germline CDR1 MNHEY, CDR2 SMNVEV (reference sequence). Trimming pared 5 bases from V and 3 bases from J, leaving 16 bases between. For the CDR3, the DNA is TGTGCCAGCAGTGCGTACAGGGTATTGTCTAATGAAAAACTGTTTTTT. It translates to CASSAYRVLSNEKLFF.

The chain carries TRBV5-1 and TRBJ2-1; possibly TRBD1 for D (5 bases). Trimming took off 0 bases at V and 15 bases at J, with 13 bases between the two ends. CDR3 length: 12 amino acids. CDR1 is SGHRS and CDR2 is YFSETQ in the germline V gene. As DNA, the CDR3 is TGCGCCAGCAGCTTGGGGGGCACAGGCCCGTTCTTC. Amino acids: CASSLGGTGPFF.

A single count supports this clone. The chain combines TRBV28 with TRBJ1-5; D is possibly TRBD1 (6 bases). Looked up from germline, CDR1 is MDHEN and CDR2 is SYDVKM. The CDR3 totals 13 residues. Trimming shortened V by 5 bases and J by 5 bases, and 10 bases separated the two germline ends. CDR3 loop: CASSRQEYQPQHF. The DNA of the CDR3 is TGTGCCAGCAGTCGACAGGAGTATCAGCCCCAGCATTTT.

The genes are TRBV11-2 and TRBJ2-3; perhaps TRBD2 as D (5 bases). Germline V gene sequence: CDR1 SGHAT, CDR2 FQNNGV. V was trimmed by 5 bases and J by 3 bases, leaving 18 bases between them. CDR3 length equals 16 residues. The CDR3 sequence is CASSTLVGRVTDTQYF. CDR3 in DNA: TGTGCCAGCAGCACCCTTGTTGGGCGGGTTACAGATACGCAGTATTTT.

The chain is built from TRBV28 and TRBJ1-5; perhaps TRBD1 as D (5 bases). With 5 bases removed from V and 5 bases from J, the gap between germline ends came to 10 bases. The CDR3 is 13 residues long. CDR1 MDHEN and CDR2 SYDVKM come from the germline V gene. In nucleotides, the CDR3 is TGTGCCAGCAGTCCAGGGAGGTATCAGCCCCAGCATTTT. Translating gives CASSPGRYQPQHF.

This clone was recorded only once. The chain joins TRBV27 to TRBJ2-1; 11 nucleotides align to TRBD2. Germline V gene data show CDR1 as MNHEY and CDR2 as SMNVEV (reference sequence). The CDR3 extends over 16 amino acids. V shed 4 bases, J shed 3 bases, and the junction held 5 bases outside the gene matches. CDR3 sequence (DNA): TGTGCCAGCAGTTATACTAGCGGGGGATACTACAATGAGCAGTTCTTC. Protein product: CASSYTSGGYYNEQFF.

The chain couples TRBV7-9 to TRBJ1-5; 12 nucleotides line up with TRBD1. Germline CDR1 reads SEHNR; CDR2 reads FQNEAQ (reference sequence). After removal of 5 bases from V and 6 bases from J, the junction contained 5 bases not matched to a gene. The CDR3 is made up of 15 amino acids. CDR3 amino acids: CASSRGQGAAQPQHF. CDR3 sequence (DNA): TGTGCCAGCAGCAGGGGACAGGGGGCGGCTCAGCCCCAGCATTTT.

The chain links TRBV28 to TRBJ1-6; the D is unclear. Germline CDR1 MDHEN, CDR2 SYDVKM. CDR3 length: 16 residues. V was cut by 0 bases and J by 6 bases, with 12 bases left in between. CDR3 DNA: TGTGCCAGCAGTTTATGGGAGGGTTCTGCTAATTCACCCCTCCACTTT. The encoded protein is CASSLWEGSANSPLHF.

The rearrangement links TRBV5-1 to TRBJ2-7; a weak D match, TRBD2 (5 bases). V lost 1 base to trimming and J lost 5 bases, with 16 bases between them. The V gene's germline CDR1 is SGHRS and CDR2 YFSETQ. The CDR3 totals 15 residues. Written as DNA, the CDR3 is TGCGCCAGCAGCTTGTCTTTCCCGGGATCCAACGAGCAGTACTTC. Translation gives CASSLSFPGSNEQYF.

In DNA, the CDR3 is TGCGCCAGCAGCCAAGAATCGGGACTAGCGGGGGATGGGGCCGGGGAGCTGTTTTTT. Translating gives CASSQESGLAGDGAGELFF. The chain employs TRBV4-1 and TRBJ2-2, with 14 positions matching TRBD2. The junction had 9 bases not matched to a gene; V was cut back by 0 bases and J by 6 bases. The CDR3 length is 19 residues. Germline assignment: CDR1 MGHRA and CDR2 YSYEKL.

The chain employs TRBV28 and TRBJ1-3; 7 bases agree with TRBD1. J gave up 0 bases and V 2 bases, and 7 bases lay outside the gene matches. In germline, CDR1 is MDHEN, CDR2 SYDVKM. This CDR3 is 17 amino acids long. CDR3 in amino acids: CASSLGQETSSGNTIYF. In DNA, the CDR3 is TGTGCCAGCAGTTTAGGACAGGAGACCAGCTCTGGAAACACCATATATTTT.

The rearrangement links TRBV7-2 to TRBJ1-6; TRBD1 is a possible D gene (5 bases). The CDR3 runs 17 residues. Germline loops: CDR1 SGHTA, CDR2 FQGNSA. V was cut by 1 base and J by 0 bases, with 10 bases left in between. CDR3 DNA: TGTGCCAGCAGCTTAGATCCGGGGGGCTCCTATAATTCACCCCTCCACTTT. Translating it yields CASSLDPGGSYNSPLHF.

The chain couples TRBV11-2 to TRBJ2-1, with TRBD1 matching over 7 bases. Germline lookup yields CDR1 SGHAT and CDR2 FQNNGV. V trimming: 0 bases; J trimming: 6 bases; junction bases outside the gene matches: 5. The CDR3 runs 15 residues. The CDR3 sequence is CASSLERGRRNEQFF. CDR3 nucleotide sequence: TGTGCCAGCAGCTTAGAAAGGGGGCGCCGCAATGAGCAGTTCTTC. Complete variable domain (other parts from reference TRBV11-2 and TRBJ2-1): EAGVAQSPRYKIIEKRQSVAFWCNPISGHATLYWYQQILGQGPKLLIQFQNNGVVDDSQLPKDRFSAERLKGVDSTLKIQPAKLEDSAVYLCASSLERGRRNEQFFGPGTRLTVL.

This clone was seen a few times. This chain connects TRBV7-3 to TRBJ2-3; TRBD1 is a possible D gene (6 bases). CDR1 SGHTA and CDR2 FQGTGA come from the germline V gene. Trimming took 2 bases from V and 1 from J, leaving 16 bases between them. The CDR3 sequence is 17 residues long. CDR3 DNA sequence: TGTGCCAGCAGCTTATTGCCTAGGGGGTCCGGCACAGATACGCAGTATTTT. Protein: CASSLLPRGSGTDTQYF.

This chain links TRBV11-3 with TRBJ2-1; perhaps TRBD1 as D (5 bases). V lost 5 bases to trimming and J lost 1 base, with 9 bases between them. The germline gives CDR1 SGHNT, CDR2 YENEEA. CDR3 length: 14 residues. The CDR3 spells CASSPGWSYNEQFF. The CDR3 DNA is TGTGCCAGCAGCCCAGGGTGGTCCTACAATGAGCAGTTCTTC.

This clone is a singleton in its sample. V and J are TRBV6-6 and TRBJ2-5; maybe TRBD2 (5 bases). The germline CDR1 and CDR2 sequences are MNHNY and SVGAGI (reference sequence). The V end lost 6 bases, the J end lost 1 base, and 15 bases lay between the germline ends. The CDR3 runs to 15 residues. The CDR3: CASSNQRPSQETQYF. The CDR3 DNA sequence: TGTGCCAGCAGCAATCAGCGGCCCTCCCAAGAGACCCAGTACTTC.

This chain uses TRBV6-6 with TRBJ1-1; no clear D gene. This CDR3 contains 14 residues. The V gene lost 8 bases and the J gene lost 0 bases, with 13 bases spanning the gap. Germline values: CDR1 MNHNY, CDR2 SVGAGI (reference sequence). CDR3 coding DNA: TGTGCCAGCCGTCGATCCAATCTGAACACTGAAGCTTTCTTT. This codes for CASRRSNLNTEAFF.

The chain recombines TRBV6-5 with TRBJ2-7, with a weak D call TRBD1 (5 bases). V dropped 5 bases and J dropped 2 bases, with 13 bases sitting between them. CDR1 MNHEY and CDR2 SVGAGI come from the germline V gene. The CDR3 is 14 residues long. This CDR3 is CASSPYTDTYEQYF. CDR3 bases: TGTGCCAGCAGTCCTTACACGGACACCTACGAGCAGTACTTC.

The rearrangement joins TRBV27 to TRBJ1-2; tentatively, D is TRBD1 (6 bases). Germline lookup yields CDR1 MNHEY and CDR2 SMNVEV (reference sequence). The CDR3 sequence is 13 residues long. With 8 bases removed from V and 4 bases from J, the gap between germline ends came to 14 bases. The CDR3 DNA is TGTGCCAGCGGAATTTCAGGGGCCTATGGCTACACCTTC. Amino acid sequence: CASGISGAYGYTF.

There are a few counts of this clone. The chain links TRBV7-9 to TRBJ1-1; 12 nucleotides match TRBD1. With 5 bases clipped from V and 4 bases from J, the junction kept 8 bases outside the gene matches. The CDR3 consists of 16 residues. Germline V gene sequence: CDR1 SEHNR, CDR2 FQNEAQ (reference sequence). The CDR3 spells CASSPGTGGIRTEAFF. The CDR3, as DNA: TGTGCCAGCAGCCCCGGGACAGGGGGCATTCGCACTGAAGCTTTCTTT. Complete variable domain (other parts from reference TRBV7-9 and TRBJ1-1): DTGVSQNPRHKITKRGQNVTFRCDPISEHNRLYWYRQTLGQGPEFLTYFQNEAQLEKSRLLSDRFSAERPKGSFSTLEIQRTEQGDSAMYLCASSPGTGGIRTEAFFGQGTRLTVV.

The V call is TRBV3-1 (or the pseudogene TRBV3-2), the J call TRBJ1-2; TRBD1 aligns across 8 bases. J was trimmed by 1 base and V by 5 bases; bases with no gene match: 3. The CDR3 totals 14 residues. The germline gives CDR1 LGHDT, CDR2 YNNKEL (reference sequence). Here the CDR3 DNA reads TGTGCCAGCAGCGGACAGGGACTTAACTATGGCTACACCTTC. Its translation is CASSGQGLNYGYTF.

This chain uses TRBV11-3 with TRBJ2-1; D perhaps matches TRBD2 (7 bases). Germline-derived CDR1 and CDR2 are SGHNT and YENEEA. V lost 5 bases and J 4 bases, leaving 15 bases between the germline ends. CDR3 length: 15 amino acids. The chain's CDR3 is CASSLRAGAYNEQFF. The DNA for the CDR3 is TGTGCCAGCAGCCTCCGGGCGGGGGCTTACAATGAGCAGTTCTTC.

V usage is TRBV5-4 and J usage is TRBJ2-2; 7 nucleotides agree with TRBD2. Per germline, CDR1 SGHNT and CDR2 YYREEE (reference sequence). Germline trimming cut 7 bases from V and 5 bases from J; bases unmatched to any gene: 11. The length of the CDR3 is 15 residues. CDR3 protein: CASAMRGKTTGELFF. The CDR3 coding sequence is TGTGCCAGCGCGATGCGGGGGAAGACAACCGGGGAGCTGTTTTTT.

V usage is TRBV20-1 and J usage is TRBJ2-5, with D possibly being TRBD1 (6 bases). Trimming removed 3 bases at V and 5 bases at J, with 16 bases between. Germline V gene lookup returns CDR1 DFQATT and CDR2 SNEGSKA (reference sequence). This CDR3 comprises 14 residues. CDR3 coding DNA: TGCAGTGCTAGTGGGAAGGGGGTCCGGGAGACCCAGTACTTC. This sequence encodes CSASGKGVRETQYF.

The V call is TRBV19, the J call TRBJ1-1; D not resolved. This CDR3 has 17 amino acids. Per germline, CDR1 LNHDA and CDR2 SQIVND (reference sequence). Deletions cut 1 base from V and 8 bases from J, with 23 bases between. The CDR3 loop is CASSIGRSEVGPVEAFF. For the CDR3, the DNA is TGTGCCAGTAGTATAGGGAGGTCAGAGGTAGGCCCTGTGGAAGCTTTCTTT.

The chain employs TRBV5-1 and TRBJ2-3; D gene ambiguous. The CDR3 covers 16 residues. V was pared by 2 bases and J by 2 bases, with 15 bases between. Per germline, CDR1 SGHRS and CDR2 YFSETQ. The CDR3 spells CASSFSGQAYTDTQYF. CDR3 nucleotide sequence: TGCGCCAGCAGCTTTTCTGGGCAGGCCTACACAGATACGCAGTATTTT.